This T cell receptor beta chain was found in a study of technical replicates of blood from four donors. From germline, CDR1 is LNHDA and CDR2 SQIVND (reference sequence). The V end was cut by 6 bases, the J end by 3 bases, with 14 bases between. This CDR3 region has 14 residues. Measured with immunoSEQ multiplex PCR; TCRdb has only the in-frame clones, and not every one. The table has 79,000 or so clones, about 90% seen once. The chain has TRBV19 and TRBJ1-2, with a tentative D call TRBD1 (6 bases). Sequencing was done on a sample of T cells isolated from PBMCs. The TCR sequence derives from a human donor in good health. The CDR3 is CASSPQTGYYGYTF. CDR3 coding DNA: TGTGCCAGTAGCCCCCAGACAGGTTACTATGGCTACACCTTC.